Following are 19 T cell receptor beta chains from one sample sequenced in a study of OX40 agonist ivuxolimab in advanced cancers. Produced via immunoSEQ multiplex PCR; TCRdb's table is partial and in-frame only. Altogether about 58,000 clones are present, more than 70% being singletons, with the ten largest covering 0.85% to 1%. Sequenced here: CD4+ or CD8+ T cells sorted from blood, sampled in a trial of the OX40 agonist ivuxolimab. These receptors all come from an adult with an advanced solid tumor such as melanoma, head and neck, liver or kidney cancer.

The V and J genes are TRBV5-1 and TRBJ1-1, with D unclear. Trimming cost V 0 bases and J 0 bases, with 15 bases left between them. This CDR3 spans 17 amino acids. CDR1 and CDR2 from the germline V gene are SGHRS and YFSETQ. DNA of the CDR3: TGCGCCAGCAGCTTGGGGCGGACCCGGGTGATGAACACTGAAGCTTTCTTT. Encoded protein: CASSLGRTRVMNTEAFF. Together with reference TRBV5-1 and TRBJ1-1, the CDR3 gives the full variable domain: KAGVTQTPRYLIKTRGQQVTLSCSPISGHRSVSWYQQTPGQGLQFLFEYFSETQRNKGNFPGRFSGRQFSNSRSEMNVSTLELGDSALYLCASSLGRTRVMNTEAFFGQGTRLTVV.

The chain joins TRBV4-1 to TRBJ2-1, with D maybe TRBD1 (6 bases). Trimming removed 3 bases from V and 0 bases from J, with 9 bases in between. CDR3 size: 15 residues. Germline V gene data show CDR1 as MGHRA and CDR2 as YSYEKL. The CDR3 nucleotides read TGCGCCAGCAGCCAGGACAGTCTCTCCTACAATGAGCAGTTCTTC. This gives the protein CASSQDSLSYNEQFF.

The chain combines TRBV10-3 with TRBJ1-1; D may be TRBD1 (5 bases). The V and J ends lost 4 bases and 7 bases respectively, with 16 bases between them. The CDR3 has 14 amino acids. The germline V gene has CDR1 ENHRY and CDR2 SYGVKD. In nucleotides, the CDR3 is TGTGCCATCAGTGTCTTAGCAGGGAGTAATGAAGCTTTCTTT. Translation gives CAISVLAGSNEAFF.

This CDR3 reads CASSYSSSSSYEQYF. The DNA for the CDR3 is TGTGCCAGCAGTTACTCGTCTTCAAGCTCCTACGAGCAGTACTTC. This chain links TRBV6-5 with TRBJ2-7; D is undetermined. Trimming left V 0 bases short and J 0 bases short, with 9 bases between. This CDR3 contains 15 residues. Per the germline V gene, CDR1 is MNHEY and CDR2 is SVGAGI.

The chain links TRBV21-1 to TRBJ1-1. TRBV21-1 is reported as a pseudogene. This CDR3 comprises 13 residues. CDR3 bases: TGTGCCAGCAGCAAAGCCGTTAGGACCGAAGCTTTCTTT. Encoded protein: CASSKAVRTEAFF.

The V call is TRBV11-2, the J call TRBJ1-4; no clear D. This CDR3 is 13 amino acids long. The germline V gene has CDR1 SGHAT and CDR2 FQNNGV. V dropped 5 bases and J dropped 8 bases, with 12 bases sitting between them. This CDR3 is CASSVGVGEKLFF. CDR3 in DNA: TGTGCCAGCAGCGTTGGGGTGGGCGAAAAACTGTTTTTT.

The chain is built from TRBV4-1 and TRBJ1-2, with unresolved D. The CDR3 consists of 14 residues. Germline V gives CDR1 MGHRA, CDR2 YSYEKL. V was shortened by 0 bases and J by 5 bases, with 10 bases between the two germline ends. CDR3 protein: CASSQDKATYGYTF. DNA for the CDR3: TGCGCCAGCAGCCAAGATAAGGCGACTTATGGCTACACCTTC.

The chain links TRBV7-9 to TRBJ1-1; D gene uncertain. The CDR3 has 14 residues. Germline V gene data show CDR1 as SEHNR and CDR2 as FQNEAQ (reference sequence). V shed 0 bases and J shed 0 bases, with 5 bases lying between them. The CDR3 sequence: CASSLAAVNTEAFF. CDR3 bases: TGTGCCAGCAGCTTAGCCGCGGTGAACACTGAAGCTTTCTTT.

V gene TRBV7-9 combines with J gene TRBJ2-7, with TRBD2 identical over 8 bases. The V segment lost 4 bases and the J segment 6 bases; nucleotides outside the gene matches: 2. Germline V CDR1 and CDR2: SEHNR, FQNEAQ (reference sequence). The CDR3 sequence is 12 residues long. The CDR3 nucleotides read TGTGCCAGCAGCTCTAGCGGGTCCGAGCAGTACTTC. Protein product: CASSSSGSEQYF.

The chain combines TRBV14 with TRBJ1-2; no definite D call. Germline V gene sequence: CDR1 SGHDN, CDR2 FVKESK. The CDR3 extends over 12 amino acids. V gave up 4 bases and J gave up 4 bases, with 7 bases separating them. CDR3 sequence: CASSLLGYGYTF. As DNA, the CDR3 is TGTGCCAGCAGCCTGCTTGGCTATGGCTACACCTTC.

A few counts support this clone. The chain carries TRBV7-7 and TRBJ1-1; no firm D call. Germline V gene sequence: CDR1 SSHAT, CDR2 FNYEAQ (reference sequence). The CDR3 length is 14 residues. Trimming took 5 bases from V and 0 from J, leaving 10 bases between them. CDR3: CASSPLGMNTEAFF. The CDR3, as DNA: TGTGCCAGCAGCCCCCTGGGAATGAACACTGAAGCTTTCTTT.

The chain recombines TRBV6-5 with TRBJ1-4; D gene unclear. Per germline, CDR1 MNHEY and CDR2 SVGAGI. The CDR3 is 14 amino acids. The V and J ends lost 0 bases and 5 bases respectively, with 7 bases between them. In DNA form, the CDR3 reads TGTGCCAGCAGTTACTCGAGCCTCAATGAAAAACTGTTTTTT. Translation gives CASSYSSLNEKLFF.

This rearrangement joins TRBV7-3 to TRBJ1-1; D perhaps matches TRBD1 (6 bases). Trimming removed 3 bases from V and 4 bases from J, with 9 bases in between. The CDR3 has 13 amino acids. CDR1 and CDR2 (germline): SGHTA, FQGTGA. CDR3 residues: CASSFGTTTEAFF. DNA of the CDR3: TGTGCCAGCAGCTTCGGGACAACCACTGAAGCTTTCTTT. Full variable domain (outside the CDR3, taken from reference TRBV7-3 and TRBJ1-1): GAGVSQTPSNKVTEKGKYVELRCDPISGHTALYWYRQSLGQGPEFLIYFQGTGAADDSGLPNDRFFAVRPEGSVSTLKIQRTERGDSAVYLCASSFGTTTEAFFGQGTRLTVV.

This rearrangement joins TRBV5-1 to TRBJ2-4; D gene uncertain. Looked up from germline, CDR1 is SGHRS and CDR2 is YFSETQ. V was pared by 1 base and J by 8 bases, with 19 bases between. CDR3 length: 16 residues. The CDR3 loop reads CASSLTLSMSTHIQYF. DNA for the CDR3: TGCGCCAGCAGCTTGACTTTATCCATGTCTACACACATTCAGTACTTC.

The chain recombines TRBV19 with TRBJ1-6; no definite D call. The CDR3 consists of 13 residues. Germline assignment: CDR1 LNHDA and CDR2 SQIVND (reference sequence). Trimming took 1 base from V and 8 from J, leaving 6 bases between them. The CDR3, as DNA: TGTGCCAGTAGTATAGGGCAATATTCACCCCTCCACTTT. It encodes CASSIGQYSPLHF.

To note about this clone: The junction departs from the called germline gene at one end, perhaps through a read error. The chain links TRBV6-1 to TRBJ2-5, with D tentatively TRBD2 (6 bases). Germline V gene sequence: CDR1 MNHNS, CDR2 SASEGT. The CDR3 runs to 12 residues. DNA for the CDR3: TGTGCCAGCAGTGAGTGGGGAGGCTCGCTGCACTTC. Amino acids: CASSEWGGSLHF.

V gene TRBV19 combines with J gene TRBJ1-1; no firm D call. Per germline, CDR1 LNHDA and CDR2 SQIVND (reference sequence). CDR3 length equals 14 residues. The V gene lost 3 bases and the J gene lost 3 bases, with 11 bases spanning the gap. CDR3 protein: CASSIARVDTEAFF. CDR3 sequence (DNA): TGTGCCAGTAGTATTGCCCGGGTAGACACTGAAGCTTTCTTT.

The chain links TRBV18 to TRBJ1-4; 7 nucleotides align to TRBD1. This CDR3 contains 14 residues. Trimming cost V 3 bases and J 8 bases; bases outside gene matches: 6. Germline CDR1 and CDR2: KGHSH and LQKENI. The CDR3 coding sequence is TGTGCCAGCTCACCTCAGGGGGTGAGGGAAAAACTGTTTTTT. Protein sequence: CASSPQGVREKLFF.

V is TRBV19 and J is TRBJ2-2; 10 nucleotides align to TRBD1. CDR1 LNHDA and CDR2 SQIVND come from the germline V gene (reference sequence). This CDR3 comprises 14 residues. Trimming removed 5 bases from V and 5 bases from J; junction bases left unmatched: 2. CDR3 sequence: CASSDRGLTGELFF. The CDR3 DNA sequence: TGTGCCAGTAGTGACAGGGGGCTGACCGGGGAGCTGTTTTTT.